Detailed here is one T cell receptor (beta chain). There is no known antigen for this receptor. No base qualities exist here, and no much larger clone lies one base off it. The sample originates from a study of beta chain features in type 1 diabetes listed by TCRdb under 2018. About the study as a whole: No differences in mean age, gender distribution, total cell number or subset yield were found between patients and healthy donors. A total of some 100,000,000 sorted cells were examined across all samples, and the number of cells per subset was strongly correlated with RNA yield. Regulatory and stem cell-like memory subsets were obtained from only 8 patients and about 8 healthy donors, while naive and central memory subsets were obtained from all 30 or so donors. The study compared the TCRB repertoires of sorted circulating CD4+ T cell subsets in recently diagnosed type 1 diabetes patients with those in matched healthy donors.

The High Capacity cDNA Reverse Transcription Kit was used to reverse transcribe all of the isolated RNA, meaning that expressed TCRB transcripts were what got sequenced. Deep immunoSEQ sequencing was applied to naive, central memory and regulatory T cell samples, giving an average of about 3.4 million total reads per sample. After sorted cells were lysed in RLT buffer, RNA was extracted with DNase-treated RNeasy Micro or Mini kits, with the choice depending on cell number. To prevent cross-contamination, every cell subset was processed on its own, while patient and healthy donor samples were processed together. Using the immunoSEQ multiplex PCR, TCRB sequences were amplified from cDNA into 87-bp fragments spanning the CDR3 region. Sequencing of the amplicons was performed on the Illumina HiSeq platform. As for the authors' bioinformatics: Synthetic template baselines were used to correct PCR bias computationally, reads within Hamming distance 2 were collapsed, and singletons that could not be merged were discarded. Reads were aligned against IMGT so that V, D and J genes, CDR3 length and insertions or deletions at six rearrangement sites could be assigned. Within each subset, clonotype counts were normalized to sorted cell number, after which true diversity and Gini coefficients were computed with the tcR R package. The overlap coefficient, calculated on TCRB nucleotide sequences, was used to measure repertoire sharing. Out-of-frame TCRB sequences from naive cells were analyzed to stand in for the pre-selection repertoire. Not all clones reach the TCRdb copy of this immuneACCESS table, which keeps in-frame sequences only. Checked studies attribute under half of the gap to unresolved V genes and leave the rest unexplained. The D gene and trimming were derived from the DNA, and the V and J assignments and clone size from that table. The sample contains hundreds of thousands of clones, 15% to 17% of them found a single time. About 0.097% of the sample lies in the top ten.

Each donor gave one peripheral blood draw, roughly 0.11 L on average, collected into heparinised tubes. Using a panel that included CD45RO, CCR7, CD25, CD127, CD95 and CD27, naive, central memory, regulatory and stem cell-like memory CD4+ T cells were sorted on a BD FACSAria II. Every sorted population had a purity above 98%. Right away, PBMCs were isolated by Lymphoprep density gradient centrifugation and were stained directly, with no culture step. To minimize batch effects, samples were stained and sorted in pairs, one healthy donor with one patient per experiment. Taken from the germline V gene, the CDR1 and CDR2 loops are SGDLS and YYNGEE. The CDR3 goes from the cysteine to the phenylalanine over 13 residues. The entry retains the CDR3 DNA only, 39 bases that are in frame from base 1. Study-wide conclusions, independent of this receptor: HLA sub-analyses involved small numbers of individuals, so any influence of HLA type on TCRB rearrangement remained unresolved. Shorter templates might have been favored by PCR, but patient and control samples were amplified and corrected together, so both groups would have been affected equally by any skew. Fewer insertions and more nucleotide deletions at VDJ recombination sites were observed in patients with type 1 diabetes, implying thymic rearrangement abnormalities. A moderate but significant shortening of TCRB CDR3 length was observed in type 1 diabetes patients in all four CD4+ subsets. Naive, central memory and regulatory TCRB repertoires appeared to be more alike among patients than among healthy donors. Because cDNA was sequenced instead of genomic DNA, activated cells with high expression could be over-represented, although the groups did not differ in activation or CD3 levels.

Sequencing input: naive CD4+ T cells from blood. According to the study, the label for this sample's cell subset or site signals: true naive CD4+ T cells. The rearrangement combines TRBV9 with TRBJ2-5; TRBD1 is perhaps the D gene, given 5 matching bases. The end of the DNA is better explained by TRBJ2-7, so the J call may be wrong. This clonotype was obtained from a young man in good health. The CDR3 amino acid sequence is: CASSVGQNYEQYF. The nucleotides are TGTGCCAGCAGCGTAGGACAGAACTACGAGCAGTACTTC.